These 23 T cell receptor beta chains share one sample of origin, sequenced in a study of T-cell memory formation after mild COVID-19. Each CDR3 protein gets one entry after TCRdb re-called the 5' RACE reads with MiXCR. The table shows about 430,000 distinct CDR3 sequences, with roughly 24% occurring only once. The sequenced sample was PBMCs or a T cell subset sorted from them (not recorded which). These receptors all come from an adult woman who had mild COVID-19 (a few samples of this study predate the infection). Cell type and time point are not known.

The chain links TRBV5-6 to TRBJ2-7; D is ambiguous. V was cut by 0 bases and J by 3 bases, with 10 bases left in between. Looked up from germline, CDR1 is SGHDT and CDR2 is YYEEEE. The CDR3 covers 14 residues. The CDR3 region is CASSLAGRVYEQYF. The CDR3 bases are TGTGCCAGCAGCTTGGCGGGTCGGGTCTACGAGCAGTACTTC.

This clonotype occurred a few times. The rearrangement links TRBV7-2 to TRBJ2-2, with a tentative D call TRBD2 (6 bases). Germline V lookup: CDR1 SGHTA, CDR2 FQGNSA. V lost 5 bases and J 4 bases, leaving 20 bases between the germline ends. The CDR3 is 17 residues long. CDR3 region: CASSPQSRREATGELFF. CDR3 coding DNA: TGTGCCAGCAGCCCCCAATCGAGGAGGGAGGCCACCGGGGAGCTGTTTTTT.

This clonotype is a singleton in its sample. This chain connects TRBV5-6 to TRBJ2-7, with TRBD2 as a possible D gene (5 bases). Trimming pared 2 bases from V and 7 bases from J, leaving 19 bases between. CDR1 is SGHDT and CDR2 is YYEEEE in the germline V gene. The CDR3 is 15 residues long. CDR3: CASSFARFGSAEQYF. The CDR3 DNA reads as TGTGCCAGCAGCTTCGCTAGATTTGGGAGCGCGGAGCAGTACTTC.

The sample holds a few counts of this clonotype. This chain connects TRBV7-6 to TRBJ1-2; possible D gene TRBD1, 5 bases. This CDR3 spans 16 amino acids. V was cut by 1 base and J by 8 bases, with 20 bases left in between. Germline V gives CDR1 SGHVS, CDR2 FNYEAQ. The DNA of the CDR3 is TGTGCCAGCAGCTTAGGCCATCATCTGGGGGAAAACGGCTACACCTTC. Amino acids: CASSLGHHLGENGYTF.

The V call is TRBV29-1, the J call TRBJ2-3; 10 bases align to TRBD2. V shed 7 bases, J shed 0 bases, and the junction held 13 bases outside the gene matches. Per the germline V gene, CDR1 is SQVTM and CDR2 is ANQGSEA. This CDR3 spans 17 amino acids. CDR3 protein: CSATPGLASTSTDTQYF. The CDR3 coding sequence is TGCAGCGCCACGCCGGGACTAGCGTCAACTAGCACAGATACGCAGTATTTT.

This clonotype has a handful of counts. This sequence joins TRBV7-9 and TRBJ2-7; a weak D match, TRBD1 (5 bases). This CDR3 comprises 14 residues. Trimming removed 4 bases at V and 2 bases at J, with 12 bases between. CDR1 and CDR2 from the germline V gene are SEHNR and FQNEAQ (reference sequence). CDR3 sequence reads: CASSSQGTPYEQYF. DNA of the CDR3: TGTGCCAGCAGCTCGCAGGGAACCCCCTACGAGCAGTACTTC.

V gene TRBV4-3 combines with J gene TRBJ2-1, with D perhaps TRBD2 (5 bases). From germline, CDR1 is LGHNA and CDR2 YSLEER. V lost 5 bases, J lost 0 bases, and 11 bases lay in between. The CDR3 covers 15 residues. The CDR3 loop is CASSVYGGSYNEQFF. As DNA, the CDR3 is TGCGCCAGCAGCGTTTATGGAGGCTCCTACAATGAGCAGTTCTTC.

V is TRBV11-2 and J is TRBJ2-7, with 9 nucleotides matching TRBD1. The CDR3 extends over 16 amino acids. The V gene's germline CDR1 is SGHAT and CDR2 FQNNGV. V shed 1 base and J 2 bases; nucleotides not matched to a gene: 6. The CDR3 spells CASSLVTRQGAYEQYF. Written as DNA, the CDR3 is TGTGCCAGCAGCTTAGTGACCAGACAGGGGGCCTACGAGCAGTACTTC.

This chain links TRBV5-5 with TRBJ2-5, with D uncertain. V lost 2 bases to trimming and J lost 5 bases, with 16 bases between them. Germline V gene lookup returns CDR1 SGHKS and CDR2 YYEKEE (reference sequence). The CDR3 has 15 amino acids. The CDR3 spells CASSFGQQILETQYF. The CDR3 nucleotides read TGTGCCAGCAGCTTTGGGCAGCAGATCCTGGAGACCCAGTACTTC.

The chain has TRBV2 and TRBJ1-2; the match to TRBD1 covers 9 bases. The CDR3 spans 13 residues. Trimming removed 7 bases from V and 8 bases from J; junction bases left unmatched: 8. Germline V gene lookup returns CDR1 SNHLY and CDR2 FYNNEI. This chain's CDR3 is CASTVGQGRGYTF. In DNA, the CDR3 is TGTGCCAGCACCGTAGGACAGGGGCGCGGCTACACCTTC. The full variable domain, rest sourced from reference TRBV2 and TRBJ1-2, is EPEVTQTPSHQVTQMGQEVILRCVPISNHLYFYWYRQILGQKVEFLVSFYNNEISEKSEIFDDQFSVERPDGSNFTLKIRSTKLEDSAMYFCASTVGQGRGYTFGSGTRLTVV.

V gene TRBV6-5 combines with J gene TRBJ1-3; D is possibly TRBD1 (6 bases). CDR1 and CDR2 (germline): MNHEY, SVGAGI. CDR3 length equals 13 residues. The V end was cut by 9 bases, the J end by 2 bases, with 11 bases between. This CDR3 reads CASRGDPGNTIYF. Written as DNA, the CDR3 is TGTGCCAGTAGGGGGGACCCTGGAAACACCATATATTTT.

This clonotype occurred a few times. The V gene is TRBV15, the J gene TRBJ2-3; D is possibly TRBD1 or TRBD2 (5 bases each). Trimming took 1 base from V and 0 from J, leaving 11 bases between them. Germline lookup yields CDR1 LNHNV and CDR2 YYDKDF (reference sequence). CDR3 length: 16 amino acids. In DNA, the CDR3 is TGTGCCACCAGCAGAGTGGGGGTGCCGAGCACAGATACGCAGTATTTT. Translating it yields CATSRVGVPSTDTQYF.

The CDR3 spells CAWAPGVRNIQYF. CDR3 nucleotides: TGTGCCTGGGCTCCCGGGGTTCGAAACATTCAGTACTTC. The gene calls are TRBV30 and TRBJ2-4; D is perhaps TRBD2 (5 bases). Germline loops: CDR1 GTSNPN, CDR2 SVGIG (reference sequence). The CDR3 is 13 amino acids. With 5 bases removed from V and 6 bases from J, the gap between germline ends came to 14 bases. Drawing the rest from reference TRBV30 and TRBJ2-4, the complete variable domain is SQTIHQWPATLVQPVGSPLSLECTVEGTSNPNLYWYRQAAGRGLQLLFYSVGIGQISSEVPQNLSASRPQDRQFILSSKKLLLSDSGFYLCAWAPGVRNIQYFGAGTRLSVL.

This clonotype was counted only a few times. The V and J genes are TRBV7-9 and TRBJ1-2, with a weak D call TRBD1 (5 bases). Looked up from germline, CDR1 is SEHNR and CDR2 is FQNEAQ (reference sequence). CDR3 length: 15 residues. V was cut by 5 bases and J by 0 bases, with 13 bases left in between. CDR3 coding DNA: TGTGCCAGCAGCCATACCGGGACGGCTAACTATGGCTACACCTTC. Translated: CASSHTGTANYGYTF.

This clonotype has ten or more counts. V gene TRBV5-1 combines with J gene TRBJ1-1, with TRBD1 matching over 8 bases. The CDR3 extends over 14 amino acids. V gave up 1 base and J gave up 3 bases; unmatched junction bases: 2. Germline V gene sequence: CDR1 SGHRS, CDR2 YFSETQ. This CDR3 reads CASSLTGGDTEAFF. The CDR3 nucleotides read TGCGCCAGCAGCTTGACAGGGGGGGACACTGAAGCTTTCTTT.

This clonotype appeared a few times. The rearrangement links TRBV7-9 to TRBJ2-6; the D is unclear. V shed 0 bases and J shed 0 bases, with 9 bases lying between them. CDR1 is SEHNR, CDR2 FQNEAQ, per germline (reference sequence). The CDR3 is made up of 17 amino acids. The CDR3 coding sequence is TGTGCCAGCAGCTTAGCCGGTACCAGCTCTGGGGCCAACGTCCTGACTTTC. It is translated as CASSLAGTSSGANVLTF. The full variable domain, its missing parts supplied by reference TRBV7-9 and TRBJ2-6, is DTGVSQNPRHKITKRGQNVTFRCDPISEHNRLYWYRQTLGQGPEFLTYFQNEAQLEKSRLLSDRFSAERPKGSFSTLEIQRTEQGDSAMYLCASSLAGTSSGANVLTFGAGSRLTVL.

The chain uses TRBV12-3 or TRBV12-4 and TRBJ2-5; D is unclear. With 11 bases removed from V and 5 bases from J, the gap between germline ends came to 15 bases. The CDR3 runs to 12 residues. The CDR3 is CASQDGRETQYF. CDR3 in DNA: TGTGCCTCTCAGGACGGTCGGGAGACCCAGTACTTC.

The chain uses TRBV4-3 and TRBJ1-1, with D unclear. CDR1 is LGHNA, CDR2 YSLEER, per germline. This CDR3 is built from 17 residues. Trimming removed 0 bases at V and 0 bases at J, with 14 bases between. CDR3 sequence reads: CASSQDRQLYMNTEAFF. DNA of the CDR3: TGCGCCAGCAGCCAAGATCGGCAGCTTTACATGAACACTGAAGCTTTCTTT.

This clonotype appeared a few times. J is TRBJ2-5 and V is TRBV4-1; D is tentatively TRBD1 or TRBD2 (5 bases each). V lost 4 bases, J lost 7 bases, and 13 bases lay in between. The CDR3 extends over 13 amino acids. Germline V gene sequence: CDR1 MGHRA, CDR2 YSYEKL. CDR3: CASSPGPSGTQYF. As DNA, the CDR3 is TGCGCCAGCAGCCCGGGACCGTCGGGGACCCAGTACTTC.

This clonotype was found a few times. The chain employs TRBV7-9 and TRBJ1-5; a weak D match, TRBD1 (5 bases). The germline V gene has CDR1 SEHNR and CDR2 FQNEAQ (reference sequence). The CDR3 is 14 amino acids. V dropped 0 bases and J dropped 4 bases, with 7 bases sitting between them. The CDR3 is CASSLAGPNQPQHF. The CDR3 nucleotides read TGTGCCAGCAGCTTAGCGGGGCCGAATCAGCCCCAGCATTTT.

The genes are TRBV25-1 and TRBJ2-5; no clear D gene. Trimming removed 3 bases at V and 5 bases at J, with 13 bases between. CDR1 and CDR2 (germline): MGHDK, SYGVNS. The CDR3 length is 14 residues. The CDR3 is CASSEAGSWETQYF. DNA of the CDR3: TGTGCCAGCAGTGAGGCCGGGTCCTGGGAGACCCAGTACTTC.

This clonotype was observed a few times. The rearrangement joins TRBV27 to TRBJ1-1, with 10 bases aligning to TRBD1. The CDR3 is 15 residues long. The germline CDR1 and CDR2 sequences are MNHEY and SMNVEV (reference sequence). The V and J ends lost 5 bases and 5 bases, in that order; junction bases with no gene match: 8. As DNA, the CDR3 is TGTGCCAGCAGTCCCCGACAGGGGGCGAGTACTGAAGCTTTCTTT. It codes for CASSPRQGASTEAFF.

The sample holds many counts of this clonotype. V gene TRBV7-2 combines with J gene TRBJ1-4; D is perhaps TRBD1 (5 bases). CDR1 is SGHTA, CDR2 FQGNSA, per germline. This CDR3 has 14 amino acids. V was cut by 5 bases and J by 5 bases, with 12 bases left in between. The CDR3 nucleotides read TGTGCCAGCAGCCAATGGGGGGTAAATGAAAAACTGTTTTTT. The encoded protein is CASSQWGVNEKLFF.